This paragraph reports one T cell receptor beta chain. At one boundary the junction diverges from the germline segment, which might be a read error. These data come from a study of cytomegalovirus exposure and HLA in healthy donors. Whole-study context: Earlier results showed roughly 110 million unique TCR beta sequences derived from approximately 180 million T cells.

PCR employed 60 Vbeta and 13 Jbeta primers. Here immunoSEQ multiplex PCR was the method, and the copy in TCRdb shows in-frame clones only, minus some. The data hold fewer than 200,000 clones, with around 80% observed a single time. Sample: PBMCs. This clonotype was obtained from a woman in her 50s in good health and CMV-seropositive.

The CDR3 reads CASSSLAGGLPSNEQFF. In DNA form, the CDR3 reads TGTGCTAGCAGCTCACTAGCGGGAGGGCTCCCCTCCAATGAGCAGTTCTTC. The rearrangement joins TRBV7-7 to TRBJ2-1; 13 bases match TRBD2. The CDR3 loop spans 17 amino acids. From germline, CDR1 is SSHAT and CDR2 FNYEAQ (reference sequence).